This T cell receptor (beta chain) comes out of a study of blood T cell repertoires in COVID-19. On the study more broadly: Sources were T cells, B-cell-depleted T cells, or PBMCs; the material itself was cDNA or gDNA.

CDR3 length: 14 amino acids. The germline CDR1 and CDR2 sequences are MNHEY and SVGEGT. With 6 bases removed from V and 4 bases from J, the gap between germline ends came to 13 bases. Authors' methods: It was from reference gene primer amplification that nucleated cell counts were estimated. Sequencing used immunoSEQ multiplex PCR; TCRdb keeps in-frame clones, though not all of them. V and J calls and clone size are copied from that table; D and trimming were computed from the DNA. The data show around 150,000 clones, 77% seen once. V usage is TRBV6-2 or TRBV6-3 and J usage is TRBJ1-5, with D possibly TRBD1 on 6 matching bases. Sequencing input: peripheral blood. The TCR sequence derives from a woman aged 50 to 60 with active or convalescent COVID-19. CDR3 protein: CASSLQGFNQPQHF. The CDR3 coding sequence is TGTGCCAGCAGCCTACAGGGTTTTAATCAGCCCCAGCATTTT.